Reported below is one T cell receptor (beta chain). The target of this receptor is not known. The record has no base qualities; no much larger clone is one base away. Including cysteine and phenylalanine, the CDR3 has 12 amino acids. The retained sequence is limited to the CDR3, 36 bases, with the frame set at the first base. Germline trimming amounts to 5 bases on V and 9 bases on J, with 7 as the count of junction bases outside the gene matches. The germline V gene gives CDR1 as SQVTM and CDR2 as ANQGSEA. These data originate in a study of radiotherapy plus CTLA-4 blockade in lung cancer (dated by TCRdb to 2016 to 2019). For context, the study as a whole: Objective responses were observed in 18% of enrolled patients, and disease control was achieved in roughly 29%. Summary of the overall study and its limitations: After treatment with radiotherapy and ipilimumab, TCR clones that originated in tumors expanded in peripheral blood. The strongest predictors of response, as reported, were early dynamic changes in blood T cell clones along with a rise in serum interferon-beta after radiation.

The protocol used for the library was the immunoSEQ multiplex PCR assay. In its TCRdb copy, this immuneACCESS table keeps in-frame sequences only and misses some clones. Where compared with another copy, unresolved V genes explain less than half of these, and the others have no known cause. This sample has tens of thousands of clones in its table, and 70% to 85% of those were observed once. 6.5% to 9% of the sample is in the top ten clones. Focal radiation therapy combined with CTLA-4 blockade (ipilimumab) was tested in patients with chemo-refractory metastatic non-small-cell lung cancer. This clonotype was sampled from a human donor with non-small cell lung cancer who had stable disease on radiotherapy plus ipilimumab. The material was peripheral blood, obtained from a patient treated with radiotherapy plus ipilimumab. The chain is made from TRBV29-1 and TRBJ2-1, and TRBD1 aligns with 7 junction nucleotides. At the DNA level, the sequence is TGCAGCGTTAACGACAGGGCGAGTGAGCAGTTCTTC. Its amino acids are CSVNDRASEQFF.